These T cell receptor beta chains were read from a single sample in a study of blood T cell repertoires in COVID-19. Assay used: immunoSEQ multiplex PCR; TCRdb lists only in-frame clones, some missing. Here the sample spans 95,000 to 110,000 clones, 87% being singletons. Sequenced input: peripheral blood. These receptors all come from a man aged 45-65 years in a cohort sampled during active COVID-19. CDR3s include the opening cysteine and the closing phenylalanine or tryptophan. The D gene is left open where the match is weak. Clone size is stated in some rows and not others, as once, few, many or a class when expanded.

TRBJ2-3 TRBV10-3 - - TGTGCCGGGGCTGGGGGACTTTACACAGATACGCAGTATTTT CAGAGGLYTDTQYF
TRBJ2-7 TRBV6-5 - - TGTGCCAGCAGTTACTCGCACAGTTACTCCTACGAGCAGTACTTC CASSYSHSYSYEQYF
TRBJ2-1 TRBV7-8 - once TGTGCCAGCAGCCCCCTGGGTGGGGGGGGCAGGATCTTC CASSPLGGGGRIF
TRBJ2-1 TRBV4-3 TRBD1 - TGCGCCAGCAGCCCCCGGGACAGGAACTACAATGAGCAGTTCTTC CASSPRDRNYNEQFF
TRBJ2-2 TRBV12-5 - - TGTGCTAGTGGTTTGGATACAGGGTCGACCGGGGAGCTGTTTTTT CASGLDTGSTGELFF
TRBJ2-1 TRBV15 - - TGTGCCACCAGCAGAGATGGTTGGCAGGGCGGCAATGAGCAGTTCTTC CATSRDGWQGGNEQFF
TRBJ1-4 TRBV7-9 - - TGTGCCAGCAGCTTAGCGCGAGCAACTAATGAAAAACTGTTTTTT CASSLARATNEKLFF
TRBJ1-1 TRBV6-1 - - TGTGCCAGCAGTGAACAAATGCTATCGTACACCCATCAGGGCACTGAAGCTTTCTTT CASSEQMLSYTHQGTEAFF
TRBJ2-7 TRBV18 TRBD2 - TGTGCCAGCTCACGTAGCGGGGTCACCTACGAGCAGTACTTC CASSRSGVTYEQYF
TRBJ2-5 TRBV5-4 TRBD2 - TGTGCCAGCAGCCTAGGGACTAGCGGGGGGCAAGAGACCCAGTACTTC CASSLGTSGGQETQYF
TRBJ1-5 TRBV6-5 - - TGTGCCAGCAGTTCCGAGAGGTGGGGATCGGGGCAGCCCCAGCATTTT CASSSERWGSGQPQHF